The 26 T cell receptor beta chains below were found in one sample sequenced in a study of cytotoxic CD8 clonotypes in ibrutinib-treated CLL. Assay used: immunoSEQ multiplex PCR; TCRdb lists only in-frame clones, some missing. The sample includes around 250,000 clones, roughly 70% seen only once; the top ten take 15%. Material: PBMCs, obtained after 24 months of ibrutinib treatment. The receptors shown here come from a human donor with chronic lymphocytic leukemia.

This sequence joins TRBV7-8 and TRBJ1-1; TRBD1 might be the D (6 bases). The V and J ends lost 2 bases and 4 bases respectively, with 17 bases between them. The CDR3 spans 16 residues. The germline CDR1 and CDR2 sequences are SGHVS and FQNEAQ. In nucleotides, the CDR3 is TGTGCCAGCAGCTTATTAGGGGGTAGGGGGAGCACTGAAGCTTTCTTT. Amino acid sequence: CASSLLGGRGSTEAFF.

For the CDR3, the DNA is TGTGCCAGCATGGGGACCGGGGAGCTGTTTTTT. This translates into CASMGTGELFF. The V and J genes are TRBV2 and TRBJ2-2, with D unclear. Trimming removed 7 bases at V and 5 bases at J, with 5 bases between. The CDR3 is 11 amino acids. Germline-derived CDR1 and CDR2 are SNHLY and FYNNEI.

V and J are TRBV6-5 and TRBJ1-1; 7 bases agree with TRBD1. This CDR3 is 16 amino acids long. Losses at the gene ends were 2 bases for V and 0 bases for J; bases not matched to a gene: 6. Germline lookup yields CDR1 MNHEY and CDR2 SVGAGI. DNA for the CDR3: TGTGCCAGCAGTTACCCTAGACAGGGCCTGAACACTGAAGCTTTCTTT. Translating it yields CASSYPRQGLNTEAFF.

The chain is built from TRBV27 and TRBJ2-4, with a tentative D call TRBD1 (6 bases). CDR1 MNHEY and CDR2 SMNVEV come from the germline V gene (reference sequence). V dropped 6 bases and J dropped 9 bases, with 9 bases sitting between them. The length of the CDR3 is 11 residues. CDR3 in amino acids: CASRTGSIQYF. The CDR3 nucleotides read TGTGCCAGCAGGACAGGCAGCATTCAGTACTTC.

The chain has TRBV7-9 and TRBJ2-2; 10 positions match TRBD1. Germline V gene sequence: CDR1 SEHNR, CDR2 FQNEAQ (reference sequence). CDR3 length: 16 amino acids. With 4 bases clipped from V and 6 bases from J, the junction kept 8 bases outside the gene matches. CDR3 DNA: TGTGCCAGCAGCTCGGGACAGGGGAGAACGGCCGGGGAGCTGTTTTTT. It encodes CASSSGQGRTAGELFF. The variable domain in full, completed from reference TRBV7-9 and TRBJ2-2, reads DTGVSQNPRHKITKRGQNVTFRCDPISEHNRLYWYRQTLGQGPEFLTYFQNEAQLEKSRLLSDRFSAERPKGSFSTLEIQRTEQGDSAMYLCASSSGQGRTAGELFFGEGSRLTVL.

This rearrangement joins TRBV2 to TRBJ2-3; the match to TRBD2 covers 7 bases. This CDR3 has 15 residues. The germline gives CDR1 SNHLY, CDR2 FYNNEI. Trimming cost V 3 bases and J 0 bases; bases outside gene matches: 3. This CDR3 is CASSDGRESTDTQYF. DNA for the CDR3: TGTGCCAGCAGTGACGGGCGGGAGAGCACAGATACGCAGTATTTT.

J is TRBJ2-3 and V is TRBV5-1; D unresolved. The length of the CDR3 is 16 residues. Germline CDR1 and CDR2: SGHRS and YFSETQ. Trimming took 0 bases from V and 0 from J, leaving 11 bases between them. CDR3 amino acids: CASSLAQATSTDTQYF. In nucleotides, the CDR3 is TGCGCCAGCAGCTTGGCCCAGGCAACTAGCACAGATACGCAGTATTTT.

The chain uses TRBV25-1 and TRBJ1-4; 8 nucleotides match TRBD1. Germline V gene data show CDR1 as MGHDK and CDR2 as SYGVNS. Trimming cost V 6 bases and J 8 bases; bases outside gene matches: 11. The CDR3 spans 15 residues. This CDR3 reads CASSGGTGDGEKLFF. The CDR3, as DNA: TGTGCCAGCAGCGGGGGGACAGGAGATGGAGAAAAACTGTTTTTT. The complete variable domain, with remaining parts taken from reference TRBV25-1 and TRBJ1-4, reads EADIYQTPRYLVIGTGKKITLECSQTMGHDKMYWYQQDPGMELHLIHYSYGVNSTEKGDLSSESTVSRIRTEHFPLTLESARPSHTSQYLCASSGGTGDGEKLFFGSGTQLSVL.

This clone showed up just once. J is TRBJ2-3 and V is TRBV25-1; D is possibly TRBD1 or TRBD2 (5 bases each). Germline CDR1 MGHDK, CDR2 SYGVNS. V lost 1 base, J lost 6 bases, and 20 bases lay in between. The CDR3 is 17 residues long. The CDR3 sequence: CASSEFGTGPRRDTQYF. Here the CDR3 DNA reads TGTGCCAGCAGTGAATTTGGGACCGGCCCACGCAGGGATACGCAGTATTTT.

This clone was detected once. The chain couples TRBV29-1 to TRBJ2-7; 10 nucleotides align to TRBD1. This CDR3 has 14 residues. Germline V gene sequence: CDR1 SQVTM, CDR2 ANQGSEA. After removal of 5 bases from V and 5 bases from J, the junction contained 9 bases not matched to a gene. Written as DNA, the CDR3 is TGCAGCGTTCTTCCCGGGACAGGGGTAAACGAGCAGTACTTC. Translated, it gives CSVLPGTGVNEQYF.

This sequence joins TRBV27 and TRBJ1-5; the match to TRBD1 covers 10 bases. Germline lookup yields CDR1 MNHEY and CDR2 SMNVEV (reference sequence). This CDR3 comprises 15 residues. V trimming: 6 bases; J trimming: 6 bases; junction bases outside the gene matches: 8. CDR3 nucleotide sequence: TGTGCCAGCAGCCCGGGACAGGGGTTCTTTCAGCCCCAGCATTTT. Protein: CASSPGQGFFQPQHF.

The gene calls are TRBV13 and TRBJ1-2; D gene unclear. Germline CDR1 is PRHDT and CDR2 is FYEKMQ (reference sequence). The CDR3 sequence is 14 residues long. V dropped 5 bases and J dropped 8 bases, with 18 bases sitting between them. The CDR3 region is CASSPKGRPEGYTF. DNA for the CDR3: TGTGCCAGCAGCCCAAAAGGACGCCCCGAGGGCTACACCTTC.

This chain uses TRBV7-6 with TRBJ1-5; no definite D call. Trimming took off 5 bases at V and 4 bases at J, with 9 bases between the two ends. Germline V CDR1 and CDR2: SGHVS, FNYEAQ. The CDR3 covers 13 residues. The CDR3 region has the DNA TGTGCCAGCAGCCTAACGAGAAATCAGCCCCAGCATTTT. Translation: CASSLTRNQPQHF.

V gene TRBV4-1 combines with J gene TRBJ2-5; 8 nucleotides line up with TRBD2. Germline CDR1 and CDR2: MGHRA and YSYEKL. The CDR3 covers 17 residues. V trimming: 8 bases; J trimming: 1 base; junction bases outside the gene matches: 15. Here the CDR3 DNA reads TGCGCCAGCCCTCAAGGTATACAGCGGGAGCGCCAAGAGACCCAGTACTTC. Translated, it gives CASPQGIQRERQETQYF.

This rearrangement joins TRBV9 to TRBJ2-1; D unclear. Germline V gene data show CDR1 as SGDLS and CDR2 as YYNGEE. Trimming left V 4 bases short and J 6 bases short, with 20 bases between. This CDR3 contains 16 residues. The CDR3 DNA follows: TGTGCCAGCAGCTCGAACCCTCCACGCAGGCTCAATGAGCAGTTCTTC. It codes for CASSSNPPRRLNEQFF.

The genes are TRBV9 and TRBJ1-5, with no clear D. Germline V gives CDR1 SGDLS, CDR2 YYNGEE. There are 14 residues in the CDR3. The V end lost 2 bases, the J end lost 10 bases, and 16 bases lay between the germline ends. CDR3 in DNA: TGTGCCAGCAGCGTCGGTGGCAGCGCGGAACCCCAGCATTTT. Its translation is CASSVGGSAEPQHF.

Only one count was recorded for this clone. The V and J genes are TRBV15 and TRBJ2-6; the match to TRBD1 covers 8 bases. The CDR3 extends over 16 amino acids. The germline V gene encodes CDR1 LNHNV and CDR2 YYDKDF (reference sequence). Germline trimming cut 3 bases from V and 3 bases from J; bases unmatched to any gene: 4. The CDR3 is CATSSQGAGGANVLTF. CDR3 DNA sequence: TGTGCCACCAGCAGTCAGGGGGCGGGTGGGGCCAACGTCCTGACTTTC. The full variable domain, in which reference TRBV15 and TRBJ2-6 provide the parts outside the CDR3, is DAMVIQNPRYQVTQFGKPVTLSCSQTLNHNVMYWYQQKSSQAPKLLFHYYDKDFNNEADTPDNFQSRRPNTSFCFLDIRSPGLGDTAMYLCATSSQGAGGANVLTFGAGSRLTVL.

The chain links TRBV9 to TRBJ1-3; the D is unclear. V was cut by 5 bases and J by 2 bases, with 8 bases left in between. This CDR3 contains 13 residues. Germline V gene data show CDR1 as SGDLS and CDR2 as YYNGEE. CDR3 loop: CASSREPGNTIYF. CDR3 coding DNA: TGTGCCAGCAGTCGGGAACCTGGAAACACCATATATTTT.

This clone was observed a single time. J is TRBJ2-7 and V is TRBV30, with D possibly TRBD1 on 7 matching bases. The germline V gene has CDR1 GTSNPN and CDR2 SVGIG (reference sequence). V lost 4 bases, J lost 3 bases, and 19 bases lay in between. This CDR3 contains 15 residues. The CDR3 sequence: CAWNYGGSGGYEQYF. In DNA, the CDR3 is TGTGCCTGGAACTACGGGGGTTCAGGGGGCTACGAGCAGTACTTC.

This clone has a handful of counts. The chain couples TRBV28 to TRBJ2-1; 7 nucleotides line up with TRBD1. This CDR3 contains 12 residues. Germline lookup yields CDR1 MDHEN and CDR2 SYDVKM. V lost 5 bases and J lost 8; bases outside the gene matches: 3. CDR3 nucleotide sequence: TGTGCCAGCAGTGCCAGGGGGTATGAGCAGTTCTTC. The encoded protein is CASSARGYEQFF.

CDR3 residues: CASSRLAGGGEQFF. The CDR3 DNA reads TGTGCCAGCAGTCGTCTAGCGGGAGGTGGGGAGCAGTTCTTC. This chain joins TRBV28 and TRBJ2-1, with 11 bases identical to TRBD2. CDR1 and CDR2 (germline): MDHEN, SYDVKM. The junction had 7 bases not matched to a gene; V was cut back by 5 bases and J by 10 bases. This CDR3 is 14 amino acids long.

The chain joins TRBV9 to TRBJ2-3, with D perhaps matching TRBD2 (6 bases). The CDR3 totals 15 residues. Germline CDR1 and CDR2: SGDLS and YYNGEE. The V end lost 0 bases, the J end lost 5 bases, and 13 bases lay between the germline ends. CDR3 sequence (DNA): TGTGCCAGCAGCGTAGTGGGAGGAATCGGAGATACGCAGTATTTT. This encodes CASSVVGGIGDTQYF.

This sequence joins TRBV7-2 and TRBJ2-7; no firm D call. Germline CDR1 is SGHTA and CDR2 is FQGNSA. This CDR3 region has 14 residues. Trimming shortened V by 0 bases and J by 5 bases, and 11 bases separated the two germline ends. The CDR3 DNA reads as TGTGCCAGCAGCTTAGCGGGCATTAGACACGAGCAGTACTTC. Translating gives CASSLAGIRHEQYF.

V usage is TRBV4-2 and J usage is TRBJ1-4, with 7 nucleotides matching TRBD1. This CDR3 spans 17 amino acids. After removal of 2 bases from V and 7 bases from J, the junction contained 13 bases not matched to a gene. Germline assignment: CDR1 LGHNA and CDR2 YNFKEQ. In DNA form, the CDR3 reads TGTGCCAGCAGCCAACCCCGGTCAGGGGGGGCTGGTGAAAAACTGTTTTTT. Amino acid sequence: CASSQPRSGGAGEKLFF.

V usage is TRBV7-2 and J usage is TRBJ2-1, with TRBD2 matching 9 bases. Germline CDR1 SGHTA, CDR2 FQGNSA. With V trimmed by 1 base and J by 6 bases, 7 bases remained unmatched. CDR3 size: 16 residues. CDR3 loop: CASSLVGTSFGNEQFF. The CDR3 DNA reads as TGTGCCAGCAGCTTAGTGGGGACTAGCTTCGGCAATGAGCAGTTCTTC.

V usage is TRBV13 and J usage is TRBJ2-1; the D is unclear. V lost 3 bases and J 7 bases, leaving 16 bases between the germline ends. The CDR3 runs 15 residues. The germline V gene encodes CDR1 PRHDT and CDR2 FYEKMQ (reference sequence). CDR3 protein: CASSLRSIKNNEQFF. As DNA, the CDR3 is TGTGCCAGCAGCTTGAGGTCGATAAAGAATAATGAGCAGTTCTTC. Full variable domain (outside the CDR3, taken from reference TRBV13 and TRBJ2-1): AAGVIQSPRHLIKEKRETATLKCYPIPRHDTVYWYQQGPGQDPQFLISFYEKMQSDKGSIPDRFSAQQFSDYHSELNMSSLELGDSALYFCASSLRSIKNNEQFFGPGTRLTVL.